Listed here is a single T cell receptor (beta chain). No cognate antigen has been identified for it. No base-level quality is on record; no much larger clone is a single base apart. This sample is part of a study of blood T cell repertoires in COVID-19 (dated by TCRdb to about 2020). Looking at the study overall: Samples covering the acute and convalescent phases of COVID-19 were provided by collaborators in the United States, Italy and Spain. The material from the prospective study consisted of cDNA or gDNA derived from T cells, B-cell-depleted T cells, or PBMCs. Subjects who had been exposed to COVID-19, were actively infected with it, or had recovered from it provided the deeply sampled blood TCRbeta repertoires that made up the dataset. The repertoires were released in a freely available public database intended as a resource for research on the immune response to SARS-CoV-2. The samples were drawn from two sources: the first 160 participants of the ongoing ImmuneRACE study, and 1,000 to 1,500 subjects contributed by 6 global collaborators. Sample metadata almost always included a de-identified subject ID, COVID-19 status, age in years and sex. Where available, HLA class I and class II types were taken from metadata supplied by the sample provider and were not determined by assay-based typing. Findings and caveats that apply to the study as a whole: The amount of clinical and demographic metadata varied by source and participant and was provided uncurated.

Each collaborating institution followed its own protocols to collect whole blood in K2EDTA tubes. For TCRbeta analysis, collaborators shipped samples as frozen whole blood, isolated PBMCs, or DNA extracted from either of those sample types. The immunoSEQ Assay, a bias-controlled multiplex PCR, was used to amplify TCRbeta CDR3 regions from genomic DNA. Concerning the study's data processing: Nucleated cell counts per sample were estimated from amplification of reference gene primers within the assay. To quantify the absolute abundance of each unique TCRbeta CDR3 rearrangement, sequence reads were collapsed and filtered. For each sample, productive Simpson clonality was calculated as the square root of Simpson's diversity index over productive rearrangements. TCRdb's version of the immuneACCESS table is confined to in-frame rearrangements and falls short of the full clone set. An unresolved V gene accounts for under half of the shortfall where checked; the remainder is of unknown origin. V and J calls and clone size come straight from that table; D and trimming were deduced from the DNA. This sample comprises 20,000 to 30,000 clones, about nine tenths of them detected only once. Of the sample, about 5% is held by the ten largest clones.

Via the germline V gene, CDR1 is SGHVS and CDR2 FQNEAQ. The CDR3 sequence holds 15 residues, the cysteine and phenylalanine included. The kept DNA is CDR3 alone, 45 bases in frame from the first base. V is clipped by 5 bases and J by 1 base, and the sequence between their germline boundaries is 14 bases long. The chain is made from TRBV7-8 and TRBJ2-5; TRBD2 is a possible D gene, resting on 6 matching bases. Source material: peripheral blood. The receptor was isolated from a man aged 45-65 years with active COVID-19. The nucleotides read TGTGCCAGCAGCGGAGGGTGGGAGGTCCAAGAGACCCAGTACTTC. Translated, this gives CASSGGWEVQETQYF. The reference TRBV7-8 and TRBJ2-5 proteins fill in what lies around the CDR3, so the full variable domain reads GAGVSQSPRYKVAKRGQDVALRCDPISGHVSLFWYQQALGQGPEFLTYFQNEAQLDKSGLPSDRFFAERPEGSVSTLKIQRTQQEDSAVYLCASSGGWEVQETQYFGPGTRLLVL.